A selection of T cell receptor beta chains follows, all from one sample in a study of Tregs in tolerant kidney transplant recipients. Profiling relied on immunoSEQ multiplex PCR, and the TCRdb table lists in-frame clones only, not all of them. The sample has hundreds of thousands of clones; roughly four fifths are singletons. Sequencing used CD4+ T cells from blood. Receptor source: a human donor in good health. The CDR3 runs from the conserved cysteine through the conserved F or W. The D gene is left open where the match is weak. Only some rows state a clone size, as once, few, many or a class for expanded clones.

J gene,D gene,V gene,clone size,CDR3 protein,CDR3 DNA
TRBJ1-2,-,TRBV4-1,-,CASSMTSTYGYTF,TGCGCCAGCAGCATGACTTCCACCTATGGCTACACCTTC
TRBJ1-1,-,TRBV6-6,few,CASSYSTSNTEAFF,TGTGCCAGCAGTTACTCGACCAGCAACACTGAAGCTTTCTTT
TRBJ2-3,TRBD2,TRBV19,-,CASRNSGISTDTQYF,TGTGCCAGTAGAAATAGCGGGATTAGCACAGATACGCAGTATTTT
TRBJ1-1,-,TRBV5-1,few,CASSLVFQLDTEAFF,TGCGCCAGCAGCTTGGTTTTCCAGCTCGACACTGAAGCTTTCTTT
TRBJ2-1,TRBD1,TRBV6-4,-,CASSVTGTNEQFF,TGTGCCAGCAGTGTGACAGGGACGAATGAGCAGTTCTTC
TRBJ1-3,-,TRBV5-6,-,CASSSGPREAIYF,TGTGCCAGCAGCTCCGGACCTCGGGAGGCCATATATTTT
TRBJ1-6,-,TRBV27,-,CASSPRAKAGNSPLHF,TGTGCCAGCAGTCCCCGGGCCAAAGCGGGTAATTCACCCCTCCACTTT
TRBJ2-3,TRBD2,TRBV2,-,CASRREAGETDTQYF,TGTGCCAGCCGAAGAGAAGCGGGGGAGACAGATACGCAGTATTTT
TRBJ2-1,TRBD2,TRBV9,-,CASSVIGTSGYNEQFF,TGTGCCAGCAGCGTAATCGGGACTAGCGGGTACAATGAGCAGTTCTTC
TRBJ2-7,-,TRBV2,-,CASSEVAGLRSYEQYF,TGTGCCAGCAGTGAAGTCGCGGGGCTTCGCTCCTACGAGCAGTACTTC
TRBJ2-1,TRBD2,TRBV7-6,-,CASSLGPAGGSVSYNEQFF,TGTGCCAGCAGCTTAGGTCCAGCGGGAGGATCTGTCTCCTACAATGAGCAGTTCTTC
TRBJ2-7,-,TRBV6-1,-,CASSVAHPTYEQYF,TGTGCCAGCAGTGTGGCGCACCCCACCTACGAGCAGTACTTC
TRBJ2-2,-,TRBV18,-,CASSPLSSGNTGELFF,TGTGCCAGCTCACCACTTTCGAGCGGTAACACCGGGGAGCTGTTTTTT
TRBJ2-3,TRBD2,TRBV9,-,CASSVIAGVTDTQYF,TGTGCCAGCAGCGTGATAGCGGGAGTCACAGATACGCAGTATTTT
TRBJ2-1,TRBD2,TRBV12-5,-,CAHGGAGGIPTYEQFF,TGTGCCCACGGGGGAGCGGGAGGGATCCCTACCTATGAGCAGTTCTTC
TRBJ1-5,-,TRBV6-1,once,CASRDSGNQPQHF,TGTGCCAGCAGAGACAGCGGCAATCAGCCCCAGCATTTT
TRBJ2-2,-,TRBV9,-,CASRGTSNTGELFF,TGTGCCAGCAGGGGGACATCTAACACCGGGGAGCTGTTTTTT
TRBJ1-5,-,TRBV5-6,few,CASSFFTGHQPQHF,TGTGCCAGCAGCTTCTTTACAGGGCATCAGCCCCAGCATTTT
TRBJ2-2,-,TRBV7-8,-,CASSLFGGRIGELFF,TGTGCCAGCAGCTTATTCGGGGGGCGTATCGGGGAGCTGTTTTTT
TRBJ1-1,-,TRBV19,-,CASNRLPGGNTEAFF,TGTGCCAGTAATCGACTCCCTGGGGGGAACACTGAAGCTTTCTTT
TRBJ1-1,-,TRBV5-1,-,CASSFTRNTEAFF,TGCGCCAGCAGCTTTACAAGGAACACTGAAGCTTTCTTT
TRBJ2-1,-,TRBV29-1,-,CSVERGARADEQFF,TGCAGCGTTGAACGGGGGGCTAGGGCCGATGAGCAGTTCTTC
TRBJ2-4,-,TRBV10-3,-,CAISSVGNIQYF,TGTGCCATCAGTAGCGTGGGAAACATTCAGTACTTC
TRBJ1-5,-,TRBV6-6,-,CASRDTLNQPQHF,TGTGCCAGCAGGGACACCCTAAATCAGCCCCAGCATTTT
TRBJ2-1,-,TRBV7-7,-,CASSLAQAPSEQFF,TGTGCCAGCAGCTTAGCACAGGCCCCTTCTGAGCAGTTCTTC
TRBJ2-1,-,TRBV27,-,CASSYPGAYNEQFF,TGTGCCAGCAGTTATCCGGGAGCCTACAATGAGCAGTTCTTC
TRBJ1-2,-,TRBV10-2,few,CASREFLNYGYTF,TGCGCCAGCCGGGAGTTCCTTAACTATGGCTACACCTTC
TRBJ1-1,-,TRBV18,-,CASSPPVMNTEAFF,TGTGCCAGCTCACCACCGGTCATGAACACTGAAGCTTTCTTT
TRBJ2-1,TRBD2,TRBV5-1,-,CASSSSGTHNEQFF,TGCGCCAGCAGCTCCAGCGGGACCCACAATGAGCAGTTCTTC
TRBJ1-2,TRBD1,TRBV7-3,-,CASSPGQDYGYTF,TGTGCCAGCAGCCCGGGACAGGACTATGGCTACACCTTC
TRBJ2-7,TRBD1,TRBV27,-,CASSSLGTGKSYEQYF,TGTGCCAGCAGTTCTTTAGGGACAGGGAAGTCCTACGAGCAGTACTTC
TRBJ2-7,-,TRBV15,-,CATAGRYEQYF,TGTGCCACCGCCGGGCGCTACGAGCAGTACTTC
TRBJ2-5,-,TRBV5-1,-,CASSALASETQYF,TGCGCCAGCAGCGCCCTAGCGTCGGAGACCCAGTACTTC
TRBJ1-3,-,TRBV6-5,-,CASSRTGTAGNTIYF,TGTGCCAGCAGCCGTACCGGAACCGCTGGAAACACCATATATTTT
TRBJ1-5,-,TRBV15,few,CATSRDRGQRNQPQHF,TGTGCCACCAGCAGAGATAGGGGCCAACGCAATCAGCCCCAGCATTTT